Below are 19 T cell receptor beta chains sequenced from a single sample in a study of breast tumors, draining lymph nodes, adjacent tissues. Axillary draining lymph nodes of breast cancer patients supplied the node samples. From the multiplex PCR reads, TCRdb called clonotypes with MiXCR, one entry per CDR3 protein. The data show 200,000 or so distinct CDR3 sequences, approximately 30% seen once. Material: axillary lymph node tissue. These receptors were obtained from a female donor with breast cancer. Some clones in this sample may be carry-over from other donors' samples.

Many counts were recorded for this clonotype. This sequence joins TRBV6-5 and TRBJ2-7; D is unresolved. The CDR3 runs 13 residues. Trimming took off 5 bases at V and 0 bases at J, with 8 bases between the two ends. CDR1 MNHEY and CDR2 SVGAGI come from the germline V gene. The CDR3, as DNA: TGTGCCAGCAGTCAACCGGACTCCTACGAGCAGTACTTC. It yields the protein CASSQPDSYEQYF.

A word on this clonotype: A single base separates this from a much larger clone, so it may be a read error. The rearrangement joins TRBV3-1 to TRBJ2-7; 9 positions agree with TRBD1. The V gene's germline CDR1 is LGHDT and CDR2 YNNKEL (reference sequence). CDR3 length: 17 residues. J was trimmed by 4 bases and V by 4 bases; bases with no gene match: 14. The CDR3: CASSRGQGSTGAYEQYF. CDR3 DNA: TGTGCCAGCAGCCGAGGACAGGGGTCGACGGGAGCGTACGAGCAGTACTTC.

This clonotype came up many times. The chain joins TRBV28 to TRBJ1-2, with 11 bases matching TRBD1. This CDR3 region has 16 residues. The germline V gene encodes CDR1 MDHEN and CDR2 SYDVKM. Losses at the gene ends were 2 bases for V and 7 bases for J; bases not matched to a gene: 9. In DNA, the CDR3 is TGTGCCAGCAGTTTAACCTTCCCGGACAGGGGGCTTGGCTACACCTTC. Protein product: CASSLTFPDRGLGYTF.

In the case of this clonotype: A much larger clone is a single base away; this may be a read error. The chain has TRBV4-1 and TRBJ2-3; 9 nucleotides align to TRBD2. The CDR3 totals 18 residues. Per the germline V gene, CDR1 is MGHRA and CDR2 is YSYEKL. The CDR3 reads CASSQASRAGGTTDMQYF. The CDR3 DNA reads as TGCGCCAGCAGCCAAGCTTCCCGTGCGGGAGGGACCACAGATATGCAGTATTTT.

With respect to this clonotype: One end of the junction fails to match germline, which may point to a read error. V and J are TRBV5-8 and TRBJ1-1; 7 bases align to TRBD1. This CDR3 comprises 15 residues. Germline loops: CDR1 SGHTS, CDR2 YDEGEE. The CDR3 bases are TGCGCCAGCAGCCCTGACAGGGTGGATAGCACTGAAGCTTTCTTT. It specifies CASSPDRVDSTEAFF.

This clonotype was detected many times. This CDR3 reads CATSDPLRGRGETQYF. In DNA form, the CDR3 reads TGTGCCACCAGTGACCCGCTTCGGGGGAGGGGAGAGACCCAGTACTTC. This rearrangement joins TRBV24-1 to TRBJ2-5, with 7 bases that match TRBD2. V trimming: 4 bases; J trimming: 4 bases; junction bases outside the gene matches: 11. Germline CDR1 KGHDR, CDR2 SFDVKD. This CDR3 has 16 amino acids.

This chain links TRBV4-2 with TRBJ1-3; D gene unclear. This CDR3 has 16 amino acids. The ends were cut back, 3 bases at V and 0 bases at J, with 12 bases in the middle. CDR1 and CDR2 from the germline V gene are LGHNA and YNFKEQ. The CDR3 DNA reads TGTGCCAGCAGCCACCAGTGTAGCCTCTCTGGAAACACCATATATTTT. It translates to CASSHQCSLSGNTIYF.

This clonotype occurred many times. J is TRBJ2-1 and V is TRBV5-1, with 7 bases matching TRBD1. The CDR3 is 19 amino acids. Germline lookup yields CDR1 SGHRS and CDR2 YFSETQ. Losses at the gene ends were 4 bases for V and 4 bases for J; bases not matched to a gene: 20. CDR3 coding DNA: TGCGCCAGCAGCCCGAGACAGGGTCCCGGGTTGTCCCAATACAATGAGCAGTTCTTC. It is translated as CASSPRQGPGLSQYNEQFF.

In its sample, this clonotype was seen many times. The V gene is TRBV5-4, the J gene TRBJ2-3, with D perhaps matching TRBD2 (5 bases). The germline V and J ends were trimmed by 3 bases and 2 bases, with 16 bases remaining between them. The CDR3 has 16 residues. CDR1 and CDR2 (germline): SGHNT, YYREEE (reference sequence). The CDR3 is CASSSSGLRSTDTQYF. The DNA for the CDR3 is TGTGCCAGCAGCTCCAGCGGACTCAGGTCCACAGATACGCAGTATTTT. Full variable domain (remainder filled in from reference TRBV5-4 and TRBJ2-3): ETGVTQSPTHLIKTRGQQVTLRCSSQSGHNTVSWYQQALGQGPQFIFQYYREEENGRGNFPPRFSGLQFPNYSSELNVNALELDDSALYLCASSSSGLRSTDTQYFGPGTRLTVL.

This clonotype was recorded many times. V is TRBV7-2 and J is TRBJ2-5, with 10 bases aligning to TRBD2. Germline assignment: CDR1 SGHTA and CDR2 FQGNSA. CDR3 size: 14 residues. With V trimmed by 6 bases and J by 5 bases, 6 bases remained unmatched. Here the CDR3 DNA reads TGTGCCAGCAGTCCTAGCGGGAGAAGGGAGACCCAGTACTTC. This gives the protein CASSPSGRRETQYF.

The chain uses TRBV15 and TRBJ2-7; 8 positions match TRBD1. This CDR3 is 18 amino acids long. CDR1 LNHNV and CDR2 YYDKDF come from the germline V gene (reference sequence). Trimming at V came to 0 bases and at J to 3 bases, leaving 13 bases not matched to a gene. The CDR3: CATSRDPGQEDRVYEQYF. CDR3 sequence (DNA): TGTGCCACCAGCAGAGATCCGGGACAGGAGGACAGGGTCTACGAGCAGTACTTC.

This clonotype appeared many times. The chain links TRBV28 to TRBJ1-6; 7 bases are shared with TRBD1. V lost 5 bases to trimming and J lost 9 bases; unmatched junction nucleotides: 10. The CDR3 totals 15 residues. Germline V gene sequence: CDR1 MDHEN, CDR2 SYDVKM. CDR3 region: CASSPGDSVGSPLHF. The DNA for the CDR3 is TGTGCCAGCAGTCCGGGGGACAGCGTAGGTTCACCCCTCCACTTT.

Concerning this clonotype itself: The junction departs from the called germline gene at one end, perhaps through a read error. The CDR3 here is CAASSFGDRGTEQYF. In nucleotides, the CDR3 is TGTGCCGCCAGCAGCTTCGGAGACAGGGGGACCGAGCAGTACTTC. This sequence joins TRBV15 and TRBJ2-7; 9 bases map to TRBD1. The CDR3 extends over 15 amino acids. Germline V gene lookup returns CDR1 LNHNV and CDR2 YYDKDF (reference sequence).

The CDR3 DNA reads TGTGCCAGCAGCAAGGGCCGACGGACCAGCACTGAAGCTTTCTTT. Amino acids: CASSKGRRTSTEAFF. This sequence joins TRBV7-2 and TRBJ1-1; no firm D call. Germline V CDR1 and CDR2: SGHTA, FQGNSA. The CDR3 length is 15 residues. V lost 5 bases, J lost 4 bases, and 17 bases lay in between.

This clonotype was detected ten times or more. The chain uses TRBV2 and TRBJ2-3; the D call may be TRBD1 or TRBD2 (5 bases each). The CDR3 has 15 residues. Trimming stripped 2 bases from V and 4 bases from J, with 13 bases between. Germline assignment: CDR1 SNHLY and CDR2 FYNNEI. CDR3 sequence reads: CASSELGTWSDTQYF. The DNA of the CDR3 is TGTGCCAGCAGTGAATTAGGGACCTGGTCAGATACGCAGTATTTT.

The sample holds a few counts of this clonotype. This chain connects TRBV6-2 or TRBV6-3 to TRBJ2-2; no reliable D call. With 7 bases removed from V and 6 bases from J, the gap between germline ends came to 12 bases. The CDR3 has 13 amino acids. In germline, CDR1 is MNHEY, CDR2 SVGEGT. CDR3: CASNVKRAGELFF. Here the CDR3 DNA reads TGTGCCAGCAACGTCAAACGCGCCGGGGAGCTGTTTTTT.

This clonotype has at least ten counts. This sequence joins TRBV20-1 and TRBJ1-4; D unclear. Germline assignment: CDR1 DFQATT and CDR2 SNEGSKA (reference sequence). Trimming pared 2 bases from V and 4 bases from J, leaving 14 bases between. The length of the CDR3 is 15 residues. CDR3 protein: CSARFTGYLNEKLFF. CDR3 bases: TGCAGTGCTAGATTTACCGGTTACCTTAATGAAAAACTGTTTTTT.

The sample holds many counts of this clonotype. The chain couples TRBV20-1 to TRBJ2-1; weak D call: TRBD1 (8 bases). V dropped 7 bases and J dropped 5 bases, with 18 bases sitting between them. Per the germline V gene, CDR1 is DFQATT and CDR2 is SNEGSKA (reference sequence). The CDR3 is 14 residues long. The CDR3 DNA sequence: TGCAGTGTTGAACAGGGGGGGCCTAACAATGAGCAGTTCTTC. It codes for CSVEQGGPNNEQFF.

This sequence joins TRBV12-3 or TRBV12-4 and TRBJ1-2, with a possible D match to TRBD1 (6 bases). Trimming removed 3 bases at V and 5 bases at J, with 16 bases between. The CDR3 contains 15 residues. CDR3 loop: CASSFAPGAGYGYTF. CDR3 sequence (DNA): TGTGCCAGCAGTTTCGCCCCAGGGGCAGGTTATGGCTACACCTTC.